The next 24 T cell receptor beta chains were all read from a single sample in a study of shared clonotypes between healthy human individuals. Naive CD8 cells lacked CD45RO, underwent positive selection for CCR7 and left out terminally differentiated effector memory CD45RA+ cells. The method was immunoSEQ multiplex PCR; TCRdb's version includes in-frame clones alone and lacks a portion of them. Among about 2 million clones listed, about 95% were seen once. The source material was naive CD8+ T cells sorted from blood. The receptor set was obtained from a man in his late teens or twenties in good health.

The rearrangement joins TRBV7-9 to TRBJ2-7, with 9 bases identical to TRBD1. There are 18 residues in the CDR3. V lost 2 bases, J lost 2 bases, and 13 bases stayed unmatched. Per germline, CDR1 SEHNR and CDR2 FQNEAQ (reference sequence). CDR3 coding DNA: TGTGCCAGCAGCTTACCCAAAACTGGGGACAGGGAGCCCTACGAGCAGTACTTC. The encoded protein is CASSLPKTGDREPYEQYF.

V and J are TRBV5-4 and TRBJ2-7; D possibly matches TRBD1 or TRBD2 (5 bases each). The CDR3 runs 13 residues. The V and J ends lost 0 bases and 3 bases respectively, with 7 bases between them. Per germline, CDR1 SGHNT and CDR2 YYREEE (reference sequence). CDR3 sequence: CASSLGDDYEQYF. The CDR3 nucleotides read TGTGCCAGCAGCTTGGGGGACGACTACGAGCAGTACTTC.

The CDR3 DNA is TGTGCCAGCAGTGAAACGTGGGGCAGTCGGAACACTGAAGCTTTCTTT. It yields the protein CASSETWGSRNTEAFF. This chain uses TRBV2 with TRBJ1-1; TRBD1 might be the D (5 bases). This CDR3 comprises 16 residues. Germline V gives CDR1 SNHLY, CDR2 FYNNEI. V was clipped by 2 bases and J by 1 base, with 14 bases between them. The complete variable domain, with remaining parts taken from reference TRBV2 and TRBJ1-1, reads EPEVTQTPSHQVTQMGQEVILRCVPISNHLYFYWYRQILGQKVEFLVSFYNNEISEKSEIFDDQFSVERPDGSNFTLKIRSTKLEDSAMYFCASSETWGSRNTEAFFGQGTRLTVV.

Of note for this clone: Other DNA sequences in this sample translate to the same CDR3. The chain employs TRBV5-6 and TRBJ2-7; 7 nucleotides align to TRBD1. J was trimmed by 1 base and V by 4 bases; bases with no gene match: 2. CDR3 size: 13 residues. The germline gives CDR1 SGHDT, CDR2 YYEEEE. The CDR3 sequence is CASSPGQSYEQYF. In nucleotides, the CDR3 is TGTGCCAGCAGCCCGGGACAGTCCTACGAGCAGTACTTC. The full variable domain, with the rest looked up from reference TRBV5-6 and TRBJ2-7, is DAGVTQSPTHLIKTRGQQVTLRCSPKSGHDTVSWYQQALGQGPQFIFQYYEEEERQRGNFPDRFSGHQFPNYSSELNVNALLLGDSALYLCASSPGQSYEQYFGPGTRLTVT.

The rearrangement joins TRBV7-2 to TRBJ2-3; TRBD1 agrees at 7 bases. This CDR3 comprises 16 residues. Trimming cost V 5 bases and J 7 bases; bases outside gene matches: 15. Germline CDR1 reads SGHTA; CDR2 reads FQGNSA. The CDR3 coding sequence is TGTGCCAGCAGCCAGCCTGTAGCTATGGGACAGTATACGCAGTATTTT. Amino acids: CASSQPVAMGQYTQYF. The whole variable domain, filled in from reference TRBV7-2 and TRBJ2-3, reads GAGVSQSPSNKVTEKGKDVELRCDPISGHTALYWYRQSLGQGLEFLIYFQGNSAPDKSGLPSDRFSAERTGGSVSTLTIQRTQQEDSAVYLCASSQPVAMGQYTQYFGPGTRLTVL.

V is TRBV21-1 and J is TRBJ1-5; the D call in the table, TRBD1, was not verified against the DNA. TRBV21-1 is a known pseudogene. The CDR3 consists of 15 residues. CDR3 DNA: TGTGCCAGCAGCAACGGACAGGGTAGATATCAGCCCCAGCATTTT. Protein product: CASSNGQGRYQPQHF.

The rearrangement joins TRBV4-1 to TRBJ2-5; D ambiguous. This CDR3 contains 13 residues. Germline V gene lookup returns CDR1 MGHRA and CDR2 YSYEKL. V dropped 2 bases and J dropped 2 bases, with 6 bases sitting between them. CDR3 nucleotide sequence: TGCGCCAGCAGCCAATGGATTCAAGAGACCCAGTACTTC. Translating it yields CASSQWIQETQYF.

The V gene is TRBV7-9, the J gene TRBJ2-7; D may correspond to TRBD1 or TRBD2 (7 bases each). Per the germline V gene, CDR1 is SEHNR and CDR2 is FQNEAQ (reference sequence). The CDR3 is 15 residues long. Between the trimmed V and J ends, which lost 4 bases and 2 bases, there was a span of 15 bases. The CDR3 here is CASSWGGTETYEQYF. The CDR3 region has the DNA TGTGCCAGCAGCTGGGGGGGGACAGAGACCTACGAGCAGTACTTC.

V is TRBV28 and J is TRBJ1-5, with D possibly matching TRBD1 (6 bases). This CDR3 spans 18 amino acids. Germline V lookup: CDR1 MDHEN, CDR2 SYDVKM. V gave up 2 bases and J gave up 1 base, with 18 bases separating them. The CDR3 is CASSLPSTGTKSNQPQHF. Written as DNA, the CDR3 is TGTGCCAGCAGTTTACCTTCGACAGGTACAAAGAGCAATCAGCCCCAGCATTTT. Drawing the rest from reference TRBV28 and TRBJ1-5, the complete variable domain is DVKVTQSSRYLVKRTGEKVFLECVQDMDHENMFWYRQDPGLGLRLIYFSYDVKMKEKGDIPEGYSVSREKKERFSLILESASTNQTSMYLCASSLPSTGTKSNQPQHFGDGTRLSIL.

V is TRBV6-5 and J is TRBJ2-2; TRBD2 aligns across 11 bases. Losses at the gene ends were 4 bases for V and 6 bases for J; bases not matched to a gene: 7. Germline CDR1 is MNHEY and CDR2 is SVGAGI. The CDR3 runs 16 residues. DNA of the CDR3: TGTGCCAGCAGTTCCCCGACTAGCGGGGTATCCGGGGAGCTGTTTTTT. This gives the protein CASSSPTSGVSGELFF.

As to this clone: This sample also contains other DNA sequences that code for the same CDR3. The genes are TRBV28 and TRBJ2-3; 7 bases are a match to TRBD2. CDR3 size: 13 residues. Germline V gene sequence: CDR1 MDHEN, CDR2 SYDVKM. J lost 3 bases, V lost 3 bases, and 0 bases had no gene match. Here the CDR3 DNA reads TGTGCCAGCAGTTTCGGGGGGACAGATACGCAGTATTTT. This codes for CASSFGGTDTQYF.

This chain joins TRBV2 and TRBJ2-7; the D gene is possibly TRBD2 (5 bases). The ends were cut back, 1 base at V and 0 bases at J, with 13 bases in the middle. This CDR3 comprises 16 residues. Per germline, CDR1 SNHLY and CDR2 FYNNEI. The CDR3 sequence is CASSEVGRASSYEQYF. DNA for the CDR3: TGTGCCAGCAGTGAAGTTGGGCGGGCTAGCTCCTACGAGCAGTACTTC. The full variable domain, its missing parts supplied by reference TRBV2 and TRBJ2-7, is EPEVTQTPSHQVTQMGQEVILRCVPISNHLYFYWYRQILGQKVEFLVSFYNNEISEKSEIFDDQFSVERPDGSNFTLKIRSTKLEDSAMYFCASSEVGRASSYEQYFGPGTRLTVT.

There are a few counts of this clone. The chain recombines TRBV30 with TRBJ1-4, with D possibly TRBD1 on 5 matching bases. The germline gives CDR1 GTSNPN, CDR2 SVGIG (reference sequence). The CDR3 length is 16 residues. V lost 0 bases and J 1 base, leaving 12 bases between the germline ends. Written as DNA, the CDR3 is TGTGCCTGGAGTGTGTCTGCGGGGGGAACTAATGAAAAACTGTTTTTT. The encoded protein is CAWSVSAGGTNEKLFF.

This chain uses TRBV27 with TRBJ2-3, with no clear D. V was pared by 3 bases and J by 1 base, with 8 bases between. The CDR3 totals 14 residues. CDR1 is MNHEY and CDR2 is SMNVEV in the germline V gene (reference sequence). CDR3 in amino acids: CASSFYPGTDTQYF. The CDR3 region has the DNA TGTGCCAGCAGTTTCTATCCAGGCACAGATACGCAGTATTTT.

This chain connects TRBV6-5 to TRBJ2-1; D perhaps matches TRBD2 (6 bases). The germline V gene has CDR1 MNHEY and CDR2 SVGAGI. The CDR3 is 14 residues long. Trimming removed 7 bases from V and 6 bases from J, with 16 bases in between. The CDR3 protein is CASTLGGTSNEQFF. The CDR3 DNA is TGTGCCAGCACCCTGGGGGGAACTAGCAATGAGCAGTTCTTC.

With regard to this clone: Other DNA sequences within the sample encode an identical CDR3. The chain couples TRBV6-5 to TRBJ2-7; 8 bases are a match to TRBD2. The CDR3 runs to 14 residues. Trimming cost V 2 bases and J 2 bases; bases outside gene matches: 2. The germline CDR1 and CDR2 sequences are MNHEY and SVGAGI. The CDR3 loop is CASSYGAGAYEQYF. CDR3 sequence (DNA): TGTGCCAGCAGTTACGGAGCGGGGGCCTACGAGCAGTACTTC.

V and J are TRBV9 and TRBJ1-4; maybe TRBD1 (5 bases). Trimming stripped 0 bases from V and 4 bases from J, with 13 bases between. CDR1 is SGDLS, CDR2 YYNGEE, per germline. The CDR3 is 16 residues long. The CDR3 loop reads CASSVAGTSINEKLFF. Here the CDR3 DNA reads TGTGCCAGCAGCGTAGCGGGGACCAGCATTAATGAAAAACTGTTTTTT.

The count of this clone is one. CDR3 protein: CASSLYARGGATDTQYF. The DNA of the CDR3 is TGTGCCAGCAGCTTGTACGCCCGGGGGGGCGCAACAGATACGCAGTATTTT. The V and J genes are TRBV5-5 and TRBJ2-3; 8 nucleotides align to TRBD2. V dropped 1 base and J dropped 3; count of bases not matched to a gene: 10. From germline, CDR1 is SGHKS and CDR2 YYEKEE (reference sequence). This CDR3 has 17 amino acids. Variable domain in full (rest from reference TRBV5-5 and TRBJ2-3): DAGVTQSPTHLIKTRGQQVTLRCSPISGHKSVSWYQQVLGQGPQFIFQYYEKEERGRGNFPDRFSARQFPNYSSELNVNALLLGDSALYLCASSLYARGGATDTQYFGPGTRLTVL.

The V and J genes are TRBV4-1 and TRBJ2-5; 9 nucleotides line up with TRBD2. CDR1 and CDR2 from the germline V gene are MGHRA and YSYEKL. V dropped 1 base and J dropped 5; count of bases not matched to a gene: 8. The CDR3 loop spans 16 amino acids. CDR3 amino acids: CASSQALAGQWETQYF. Here the CDR3 DNA reads TGCGCCAGCAGCCAAGCCCTAGCGGGGCAATGGGAGACCCAGTACTTC.

The chain uses TRBV5-6 and TRBJ2-3, with D uncertain. Trimming took 1 base from V and 2 from J, leaving 5 bases between them. This CDR3 comprises 13 residues. Germline V gives CDR1 SGHDT, CDR2 YYEEEE. CDR3 region: CASSLTITDTQYF. DNA of the CDR3: TGTGCCAGCAGCTTGACTATCACAGATACGCAGTATTTT.

With regard to this clone: Different DNA sequences within this sample yield the same CDR3. The chain joins TRBV19 to TRBJ2-7; D is possibly TRBD1 (6 bases). CDR1 and CDR2 from the germline V gene are LNHDA and SQIVND (reference sequence). Trimming stripped 1 base from V and 1 base from J, with 8 bases between. The length of the CDR3 is 14 residues. For the CDR3, the DNA is TGTGCCAGTAGTATAGGTAGGGGGTCCTACGAGCAGTACTTC. Translating gives CASSIGRGSYEQYF.

This rearrangement joins TRBV28 to TRBJ1-3; tentative D call: TRBD1 (5 bases). Germline CDR1 and CDR2: MDHEN and SYDVKM. CDR3 length: 15 amino acids. Trimming pared 10 bases from V and 0 bases from J, leaving 16 bases between. CDR3 nucleotide sequence: TGTGCCACCCGTTTTGGGGGGAGCTCTGGAAACACCATATATTTT. Amino acid sequence: CATRFGGSSGNTIYF. Full variable domain (rest looked up from reference TRBV28 and TRBJ1-3): DVKVTQSSRYLVKRTGEKVFLECVQDMDHENMFWYRQDPGLGLRLIYFSYDVKMKEKGDIPEGYSVSREKKERFSLILESASTNQTSMYLCATRFGGSSGNTIYFGEGSWLTVV.

This chain connects TRBV5-1 to TRBJ1-6, with D tentatively TRBD1 (6 bases). This CDR3 comprises 14 residues. Trimming pared 4 bases from V and 3 bases from J, leaving 8 bases between. Germline V lookup: CDR1 SGHRS, CDR2 YFSETQ. The CDR3: CASSTDSYNSPLHF. The CDR3, as DNA: TGCGCCAGCAGCACGGACAGCTATAATTCACCCCTCCACTTT. The complete variable domain, with remaining parts taken from reference TRBV5-1 and TRBJ1-6, reads KAGVTQTPRYLIKTRGQQVTLSCSPISGHRSVSWYQQTPGQGLQFLFEYFSETQRNKGNFPGRFSGRQFSNSRSEMNVSTLELGDSALYLCASSTDSYNSPLHFGNGTRLTVT.

The V gene is TRBV5-1, the J gene TRBJ2-7, with D possibly being TRBD2 (5 bases). The CDR3 totals 16 residues. Germline V gives CDR1 SGHRS, CDR2 YFSETQ. V was pared by 1 base and J by 1 base, with 15 bases between. The CDR3 sequence: CASSLSVEGQSYEQYF. CDR3 nucleotides: TGCGCCAGCAGCTTGAGTGTCGAGGGCCAATCCTACGAGCAGTACTTC.